The 8 T cell receptor beta chains below all came from one sample that was sequenced in a study of T cell responses to AZD1222 COVID-19 vaccine. This table comes from immunoSEQ multiplex PCR, and its TCRdb copy is limited to in-frame clones, with some not included. The table includes 100,000 or so clones, over 75% detected once. Source: peripheral blood, taken on day 0 of AZD1222 vaccination. These receptors came from an adult in good health.

The chain uses TRBV5-1 and TRBJ1-5; the D is unclear. The V and J ends lost 5 bases and 0 bases respectively, with 6 bases between them. Germline V gene lookup returns CDR1 SGHRS and CDR2 YFSETQ. This CDR3 comprises 13 residues. CDR3 region: CASREDSNQPQHF. CDR3 bases: TGCGCCAGCAGAGAAGATAGCAATCAGCCCCAGCATTTT.

The chain uses TRBV7-9 and TRBJ2-2; no reliable D call. With 3 bases removed from V and 5 bases from J, the gap between germline ends came to 4 bases. Germline-derived CDR1 and CDR2 are SEHNR and FQNEAQ (reference sequence). This CDR3 is built from 12 residues. For the CDR3, the DNA is TGTGCCAGCAGCTTCAGGACCGGGGAGCTGTTTTTT. It specifies CASSFRTGELFF. The variable domain in full, with the rest retrieved from reference TRBV7-9 and TRBJ2-2, is DTGVSQNPRHKITKRGQNVTFRCDPISEHNRLYWYRQTLGQGPEFLTYFQNEAQLEKSRLLSDRFSAERPKGSFSTLEIQRTEQGDSAMYLCASSFRTGELFFGEGSRLTVL.

This chain uses TRBV6-5 with TRBJ2-1; 7 bases are shared with TRBD2. In germline, CDR1 is MNHEY, CDR2 SVGAGI. Losses at the gene ends were 5 bases for V and 4 bases for J; bases not matched to a gene: 5. There are 14 residues in the CDR3. CDR3 bases: TGTGCCAGCAGTCCGGGACTACGATACAATGAGCAGTTCTTC. Its translation is CASSPGLRYNEQFF.

The chain recombines TRBV5-1 with TRBJ1-3; a weak D match, TRBD1 (5 bases). The CDR3 is 13 residues long. Germline V gene lookup returns CDR1 SGHRS and CDR2 YFSETQ. The V end was cut by 5 bases, the J end by 8 bases, with 14 bases between. Here the CDR3 reads CASSTTGADTIYF. CDR3 coding DNA: TGCGCCAGCAGTACCACCGGGGCGGACACCATATATTTT.

The chain links TRBV28 to TRBJ2-7; perhaps D is TRBD1 or TRBD2 (7 bases each). Germline V gene lookup returns CDR1 MDHEN and CDR2 SYDVKM. Trimming removed 3 bases from V and 3 bases from J, with 12 bases in between. CDR3 size: 14 residues. The CDR3 DNA follows: TGTGCCAGCAGTTTTAGCAGGGGGGGCTACGAGCAGTACTTC. This sequence encodes CASSFSRGGYEQYF.

This chain joins TRBV5-1 and TRBJ2-5; TRBD1 is a possible D gene (5 bases). The CDR3 contains 16 residues. V lost 1 base and J lost 4, with 17 bases in between. Per the germline V gene, CDR1 is SGHRS and CDR2 is YFSETQ. This CDR3 is CASSLSQGLSRETQYF. The CDR3 DNA follows: TGCGCCAGCAGCTTGTCCCAGGGTCTCTCAAGAGAGACCCAGTACTTC. Supplemented by reference TRBV5-1 and TRBJ2-5, the full variable domain reads KAGVTQTPRYLIKTRGQQVTLSCSPISGHRSVSWYQQTPGQGLQFLFEYFSETQRNKGNFPGRFSGRQFSNSRSEMNVSTLELGDSALYLCASSLSQGLSRETQYFGPGTRLLVL.

The chain is built from TRBV7-3 and TRBJ1-1, with D hard to call. Germline V gives CDR1 SGHTA, CDR2 FQGTGA. This CDR3 comprises 13 residues. V was shortened by 8 bases and J by 2 bases, with 12 bases between the two germline ends. Here the CDR3 DNA reads TGTGCCAGCTCGTGGGCAGAAAACACTGAAGCTTTCTTT. Its translation is CASSWAENTEAFF.

In its sample, this clone was seen a few times. The CDR3 loop is CASSRNRDYRRNNEQFF. DNA of the CDR3: TGTGCCAGCAGCCGAAACCGGGACTACCGTCGGAACAATGAGCAGTTCTTC. The J gene is TRBJ2-1, the V gene TRBV3-1 (or the pseudogene TRBV3-2); 7 bases fit TRBD2. The V gene's germline CDR1 is LGHDT and CDR2 YNNKEL (reference sequence). CDR3 length: 17 residues. Germline trimming cut 4 bases from V and 5 bases from J; bases unmatched to any gene: 14.